This T cell receptor (beta chain) was profiled in a study of technical replicates of blood from several donors (dated by TCRdb to the late 2010s). V is cut by 0 bases and J by 1 base, and the space between the germline ends is 11 bases. CDR1 and CDR2 (SGHRS, YFSETQ) derive from the germline V gene. From the cysteine through the phenylalanine, the CDR3 covers 16 amino acids. Of all the DNA, just the CDR3 is kept, 48 bases in frame from base 1. The library was built by means of the immunoSEQ multiplex PCR assay. In its TCRdb copy, this immuneACCESS table keeps in-frame sequences only and misses some clones. Where compared with another copy, unresolved V genes explain less than half of these, and the others have no known cause. This sample has 95,000 or so clones in its table, and approximately 96% of those were observed once. The top ten hold around 0.3% of the sample. To note about this clone: The target of this receptor is not known. No qualities accompany the bases; no much larger clone lies one base away.

Sequences were obtained from T cells isolated from PBMCs. The TCR originated in a human donor in good health. The chain joins TRBV5-1 to TRBJ1-5, and perhaps TRBD1 as D gene, on 5 matching bases. The CDR3 region: CASSLEGALSNQPQHF. The base sequence is TGCGCCAGCAGCTTGGAAGGGGCCTTGAGCAATCAGCCCCAGCATTTT.